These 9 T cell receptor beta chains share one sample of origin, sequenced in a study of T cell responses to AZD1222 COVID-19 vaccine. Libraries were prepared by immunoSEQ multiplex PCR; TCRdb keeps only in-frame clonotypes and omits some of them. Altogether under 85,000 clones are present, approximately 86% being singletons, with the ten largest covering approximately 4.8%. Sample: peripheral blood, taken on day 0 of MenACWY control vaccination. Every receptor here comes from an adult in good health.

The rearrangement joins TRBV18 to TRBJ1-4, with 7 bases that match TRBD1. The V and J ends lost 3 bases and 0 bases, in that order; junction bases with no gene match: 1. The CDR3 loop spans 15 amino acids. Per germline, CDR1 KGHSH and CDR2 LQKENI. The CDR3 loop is CASSPGTATNEKLFF. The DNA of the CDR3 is TGTGCCAGCTCACCGGGGACAGCAACTAATGAAAAACTGTTTTTT. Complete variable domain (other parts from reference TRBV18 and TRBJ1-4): NAGVMQNPRHLVRRRGQEARLRCSPMKGHSHVYWYRQLPEEGLKFMVYLQKENIIDESGMPKERFSAEFPKEGPSILRIQQVVRGDSAAYFCASSPGTATNEKLFFGSGTQLSVL.

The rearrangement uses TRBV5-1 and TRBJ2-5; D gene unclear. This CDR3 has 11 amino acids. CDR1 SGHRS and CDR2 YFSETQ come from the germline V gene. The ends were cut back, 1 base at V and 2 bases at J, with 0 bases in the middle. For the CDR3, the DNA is TGCGCCAGCAGCTTGCAAGAGACCCAGTACTTC. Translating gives CASSLQETQYF.

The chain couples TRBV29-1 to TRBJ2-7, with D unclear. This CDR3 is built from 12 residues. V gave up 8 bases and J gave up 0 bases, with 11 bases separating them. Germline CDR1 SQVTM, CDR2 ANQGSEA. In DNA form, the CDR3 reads TGCAGCATGACTGCAGCCTCCTACGAGCAGTACTTC. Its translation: CSMTAASYEQYF.

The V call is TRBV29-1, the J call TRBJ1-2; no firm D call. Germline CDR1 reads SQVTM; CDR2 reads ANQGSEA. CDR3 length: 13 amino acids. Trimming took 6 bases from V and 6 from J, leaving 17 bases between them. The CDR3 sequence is CSVANQEGNGYTF. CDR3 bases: TGCAGCGTCGCAAACCAGGAGGGAAATGGCTACACCTTC.

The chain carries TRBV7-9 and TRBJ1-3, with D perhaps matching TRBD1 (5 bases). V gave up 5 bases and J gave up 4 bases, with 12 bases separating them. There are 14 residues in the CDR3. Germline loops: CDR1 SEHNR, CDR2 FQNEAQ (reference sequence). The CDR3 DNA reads TGTGCCAGCAGCCGAACGGGGCCCGGAAACACCATATATTTT. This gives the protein CASSRTGPGNTIYF.

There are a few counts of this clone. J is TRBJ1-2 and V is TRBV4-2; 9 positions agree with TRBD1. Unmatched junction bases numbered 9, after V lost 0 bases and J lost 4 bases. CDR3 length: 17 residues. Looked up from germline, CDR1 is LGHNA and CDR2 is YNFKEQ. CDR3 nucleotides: TGTGCCAGCAGCCAAGATCAGCAGGACAGGGGACCCTATGGCTACACCTTC. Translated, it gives CASSQDQQDRGPYGYTF.

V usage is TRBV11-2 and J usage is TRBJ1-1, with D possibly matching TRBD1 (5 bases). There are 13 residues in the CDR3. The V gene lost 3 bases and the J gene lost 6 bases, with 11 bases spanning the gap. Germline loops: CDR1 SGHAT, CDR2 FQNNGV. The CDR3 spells CASSFGGAAEAFF. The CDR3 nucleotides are TGTGCCAGCAGCTTTGGGGGAGCGGCTGAAGCTTTCTTT.

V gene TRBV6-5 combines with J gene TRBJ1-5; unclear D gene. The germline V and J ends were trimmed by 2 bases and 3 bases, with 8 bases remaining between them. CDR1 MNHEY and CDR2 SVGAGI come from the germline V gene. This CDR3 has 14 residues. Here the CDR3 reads CASSYAGLNQPQHF. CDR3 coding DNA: TGTGCCAGCAGTTACGCCGGACTCAATCAGCCCCAGCATTTT.

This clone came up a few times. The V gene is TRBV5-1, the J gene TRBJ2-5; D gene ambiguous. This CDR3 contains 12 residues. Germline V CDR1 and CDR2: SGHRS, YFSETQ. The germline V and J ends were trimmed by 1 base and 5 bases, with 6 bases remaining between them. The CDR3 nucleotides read TGCGCCAGCAGCTTGTCGATGGAGACCCAGTACTTC. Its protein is CASSLSMETQYF.